Listed below are T cell receptor beta chains from one sample, sequenced in a study of blood T cell repertoires in COVID-19. Sequencing was performed with immunoSEQ multiplex PCR; in TCRdb, only in-frame clones are kept and a portion is missing. This sample has around 180,000 clones, with roughly 85% found just once. The sample comprised peripheral blood. The receptors stem from a woman aged 25 to 39 with acute or convalescent COVID-19. CDR3s include the opening cysteine and the closing phenylalanine or tryptophan. A D gene is named only where the DNA matches it firmly. A row's size may be missing; if present it is once, few, many or a size class.

TRBJ2-5	NA	NA	TRBV5-1	TGCGCCAGCAGCCCCAACTACCAAGAGACCCAGTACTTC	CASSPNYQETQYF
TRBJ2-1	TRBD2	NA	TRBV6-5	TGTGCCAGCATACTTGTCGGGACTAGTTCGTATGAGCAGTTCTTC	CASILVGTSSYEQFF
TRBJ2-1	TRBD2	NA	TRBV10-2	TGCGCCAGCAGTGAATTCGGGCTAGCGGGGGGGAGCTCCTACAATGAGCAGTTCTTC	CASSEFGLAGGSSYNEQFF
TRBJ2-6	TRBD1	NA	TRBV6-2/TRBV6-3	TGTGCCAGCAGTCCCAGGGGGTCCGGGGCCAACGTCCTGACTTTC	CASSPRGSGANVLTF
TRBJ2-3	TRBD2	NA	TRBV7-2	TGTGCCAGCAGCTTTCTTAGCGGGAGCACAGATACGCAGTATTTT	CASSFLSGSTDTQYF
TRBJ2-3	TRBD2	NA	TRBV6-2/TRBV6-3	TGTGCCAGCAGCCAGGGACTAGCGGGGGGGAATGTAGATACGCAGTATTTT	CASSQGLAGGNVDTQYF
TRBJ2-5	NA	NA	TRBV2	TGTGCCAGCAGTGGACAGTTGGGAGAGACCCAGTACTTC	CASSGQLGETQYF
TRBJ2-1	TRBD2	NA	TRBV6-2/TRBV6-3	TGTGCCAGCAGCCTTAGCGGGGAAGCCTACAATGAGCAGTTCTTC	CASSLSGEAYNEQFF
TRBJ1-6	NA	NA	TRBV9	TGTGCCAGCAGCGTAGATGGGGGGAAAAATTCACCCCTCCACTTT	CASSVDGGKNSPLHF
TRBJ2-2	TRBD2	NA	TRBV7-8	TGTGCCAGCAAGTTGGCGGGAGGCTTCGCCGGGGAGCTGTTTTTT	CASKLAGGFAGELFF
TRBJ2-2	NA	once	TRBV3-1/TRBV3-2	TGTGCCAGCAGCCAATCTTTCCAGGTCGGGGAGCTGTTTTTT	CASSQSFQVGELFF
TRBJ2-2	NA	NA	TRBV27	TGTGCCAGCATGTCAGGGGTTGGGATCGGGGAGCTGTTTTTT	CASMSGVGIGELFF
TRBJ1-5	TRBD1	NA	TRBV29-1	TGCAGCATCGAGACAGGGGTCAATCAGCCCCAGCATTTT	CSIETGVNQPQHF
TRBJ1-6	NA	NA	TRBV28	TGTGCCAGCAGTTTAGAAGCCATCTCGCCCCTCCACTTT	CASSLEAISPLHF
TRBJ1-2	NA	NA	TRBV28	TGTGCCAGCAGTCAGACTAACTATGGCTACACCTTC	CASSQTNYGYTF
TRBJ2-1	NA	NA	TRBV6-1	TGTGCCAGCAGTGAACTCCAGGGGGGACCCTACAATGAGCAGTTCTTC	CASSELQGGPYNEQFF